This T cell receptor (beta chain) comes out of a study of T cells in Graves' hyperthyroidism and ophthalmopathy. Points from the study as a whole: The model's output predicted ophthalmopathy at a median of roughly seven months prior to onset. Most clonotypes that expanded in the thyroid above 0.001 also showed up in blood.

Diagnoses were made from clinical symptoms, serum measures (thyroxine and TRAb), thyroid ultrasound and orbital computed tomography. Trimming shortened V by 7 bases and J by 7 bases, and 10 bases separated the two germline ends. Germline V gives CDR1 GTSNPN, CDR2 SVGIG (reference sequence). The CDR3 extends over 10 amino acids. Ten or more counts support this clonotype. Antigen specificity is unknown. Amplified TCR beta CDR3 regions came from RNA transcripts. The HTBI set primed first-round TCR CDR3 RT-PCR. TCRdb processed the multiplex PCR reads anew with MiXCR; each CDR3 protein has one entry. The sample lists 450,000 to 550,000 distinct CDR3 sequences, around a quarter occurring once.

This clonotype was sampled from a woman aged 25-40 years with Graves' ophthalmopathy. This chain joins TRBV30 and TRBJ1-2, with D unclear. Sample: blood. The CDR3 spells CASPGGGYTF. DNA for the CDR3: TGTGCCTCCCCTGGAGGTGGCTACACCTTC.